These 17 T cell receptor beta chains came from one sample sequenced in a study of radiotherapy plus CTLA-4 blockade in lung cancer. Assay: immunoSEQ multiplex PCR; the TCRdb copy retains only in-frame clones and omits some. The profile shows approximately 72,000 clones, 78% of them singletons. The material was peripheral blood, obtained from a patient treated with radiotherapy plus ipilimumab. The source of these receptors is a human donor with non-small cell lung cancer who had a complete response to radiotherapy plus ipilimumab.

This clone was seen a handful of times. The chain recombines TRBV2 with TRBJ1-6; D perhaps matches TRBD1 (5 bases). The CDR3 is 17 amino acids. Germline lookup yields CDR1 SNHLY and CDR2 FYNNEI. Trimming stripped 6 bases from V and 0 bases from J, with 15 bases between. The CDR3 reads CASRPDSMISYNSPLHF. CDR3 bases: TGTGCCAGCAGACCCGACAGTATGATCTCCTATAATTCACCCCTCCACTTT.

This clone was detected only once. The CDR3 loop is CASSQVTSGYGYTF. CDR3 DNA: TGCGCCAGCAGCCAAGTAACATCAGGGTATGGCTACACCTTC. The chain combines TRBV4-3 with TRBJ1-2; D is perhaps TRBD1 (5 bases). V was pared by 1 base and J by 5 bases, with 11 bases between. In germline, CDR1 is LGHNA, CDR2 YSLEER. This CDR3 region has 14 residues.

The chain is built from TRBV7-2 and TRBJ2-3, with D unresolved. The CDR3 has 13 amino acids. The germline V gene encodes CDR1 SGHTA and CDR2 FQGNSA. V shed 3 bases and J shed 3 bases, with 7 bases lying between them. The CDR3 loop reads CASSFTITDTQYF. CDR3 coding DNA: TGTGCCAGCAGCTTTACAATTACAGATACGCAGTATTTT.

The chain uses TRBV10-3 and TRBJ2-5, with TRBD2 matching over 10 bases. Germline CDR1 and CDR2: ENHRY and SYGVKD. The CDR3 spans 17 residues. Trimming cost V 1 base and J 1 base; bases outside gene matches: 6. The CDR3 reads CAISEYRAGGLQETQYF. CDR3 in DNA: TGTGCCATCAGTGAGTACCGAGCGGGAGGGCTCCAAGAGACCCAGTACTTC.

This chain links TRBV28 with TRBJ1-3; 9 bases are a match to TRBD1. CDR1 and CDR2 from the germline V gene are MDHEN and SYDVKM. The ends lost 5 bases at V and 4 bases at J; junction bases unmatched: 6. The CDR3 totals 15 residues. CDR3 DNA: TGTGCCAGCAGTGAGACGACAGGGGGGGGAAACACCATATATTTT. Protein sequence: CASSETTGGGNTIYF.

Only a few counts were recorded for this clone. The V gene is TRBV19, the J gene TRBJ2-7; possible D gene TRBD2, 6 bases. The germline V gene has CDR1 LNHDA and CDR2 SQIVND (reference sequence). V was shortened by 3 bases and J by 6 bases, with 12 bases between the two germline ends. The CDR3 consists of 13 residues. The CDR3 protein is CASSISEGGEQYV. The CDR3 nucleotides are TGTGCCAGTAGTATCTCGGAGGGTGGCGAGCAGTACGTC.

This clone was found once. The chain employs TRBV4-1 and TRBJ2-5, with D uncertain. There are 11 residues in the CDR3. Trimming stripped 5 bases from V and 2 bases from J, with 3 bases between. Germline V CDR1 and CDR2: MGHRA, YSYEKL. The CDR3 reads CASSSQETQYF. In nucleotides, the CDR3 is TGCGCCAGCAGCTCTCAAGAGACCCAGTACTTC.

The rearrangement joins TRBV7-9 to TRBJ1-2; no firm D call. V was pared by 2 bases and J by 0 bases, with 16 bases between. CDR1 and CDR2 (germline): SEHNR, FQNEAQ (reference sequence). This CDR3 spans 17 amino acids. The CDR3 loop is CASSLTTGRKANYGYTF. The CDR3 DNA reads TGTGCCAGCAGCTTAACGACCGGACGCAAAGCTAACTATGGCTACACCTTC.

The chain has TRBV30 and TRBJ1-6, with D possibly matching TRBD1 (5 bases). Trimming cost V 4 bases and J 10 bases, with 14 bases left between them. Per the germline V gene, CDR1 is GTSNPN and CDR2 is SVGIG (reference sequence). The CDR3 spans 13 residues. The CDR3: CAWIRQGGSPLHF. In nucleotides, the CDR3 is TGTGCCTGGATTAGGCAGGGAGGATCACCCCTCCACTTT.

The CDR3 DNA is TGTGCCAGCAGCTTTGAGGGTTACTCCAATGAGCAGTTCTTC. Protein: CASSFEGYSNEQFF. The rearrangement links TRBV7-9 to TRBJ2-1; weak D call: TRBD2 (5 bases). In germline, CDR1 is SEHNR, CDR2 FQNEAQ (reference sequence). The CDR3 totals 14 residues. Trimming removed 3 bases at V and 6 bases at J, with 12 bases between.

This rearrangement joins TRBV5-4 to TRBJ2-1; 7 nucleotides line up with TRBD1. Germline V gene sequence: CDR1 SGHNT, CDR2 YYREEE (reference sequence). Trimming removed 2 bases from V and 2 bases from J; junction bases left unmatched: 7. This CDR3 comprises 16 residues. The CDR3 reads CASSFYRGDPYNEQFF. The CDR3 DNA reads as TGTGCCAGCAGCTTTTACAGGGGAGACCCCTACAATGAGCAGTTCTTC. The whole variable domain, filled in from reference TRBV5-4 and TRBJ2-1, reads ETGVTQSPTHLIKTRGQQVTLRCSSQSGHNTVSWYQQALGQGPQFIFQYYREEENGRGNFPPRFSGLQFPNYSSELNVNALELDDSALYLCASSFYRGDPYNEQFFGPGTRLTVL.

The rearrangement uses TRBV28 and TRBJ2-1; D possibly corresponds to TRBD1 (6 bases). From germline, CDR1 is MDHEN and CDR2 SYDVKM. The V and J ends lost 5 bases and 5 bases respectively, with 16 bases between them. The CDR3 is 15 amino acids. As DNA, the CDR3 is TGTGCCAGCAGTCCATATATGTCAGGGGACAATGAGCAGTTCTTC. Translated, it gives CASSPYMSGDNEQFF.

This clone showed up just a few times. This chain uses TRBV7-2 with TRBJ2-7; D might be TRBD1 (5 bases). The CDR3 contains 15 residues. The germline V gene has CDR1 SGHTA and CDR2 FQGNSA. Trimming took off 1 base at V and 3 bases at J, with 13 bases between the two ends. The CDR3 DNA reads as TGTGCCAGCAGCTTAGTTCGAACAGGATTCTACGAGCAGTACGTC. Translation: CASSLVRTGFYEQYV.

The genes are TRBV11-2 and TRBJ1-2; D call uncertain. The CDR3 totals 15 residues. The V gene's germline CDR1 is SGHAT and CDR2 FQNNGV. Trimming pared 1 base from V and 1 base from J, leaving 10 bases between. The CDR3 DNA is TGTGCCAGCAGCTTAGGGCAGAAAGTTAACTATGGCTACACCTTC. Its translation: CASSLGQKVNYGYTF. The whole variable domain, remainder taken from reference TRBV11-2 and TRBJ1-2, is EAGVAQSPRYKIIEKRQSVAFWCNPISGHATLYWYQQILGQGPKLLIQFQNNGVVDDSQLPKDRFSAERLKGVDSTLKIQPAKLEDSAVYLCASSLGQKVNYGYTFGSGTRLTVV.

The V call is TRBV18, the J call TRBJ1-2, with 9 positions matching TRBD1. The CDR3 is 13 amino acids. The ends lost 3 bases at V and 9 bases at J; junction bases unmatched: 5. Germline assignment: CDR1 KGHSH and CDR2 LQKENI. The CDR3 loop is CASSPGQGQSYTF. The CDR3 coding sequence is TGTGCCAGCTCACCGGGACAGGGTCAAAGCTACACCTTC.

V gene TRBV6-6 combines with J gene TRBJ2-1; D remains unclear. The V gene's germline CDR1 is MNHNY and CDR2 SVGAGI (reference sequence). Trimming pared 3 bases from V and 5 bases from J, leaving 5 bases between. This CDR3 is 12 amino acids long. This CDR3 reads CASSYRDNEQFF. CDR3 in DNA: TGTGCCAGCAGTTATAGGGACAATGAGCAGTTCTTC.

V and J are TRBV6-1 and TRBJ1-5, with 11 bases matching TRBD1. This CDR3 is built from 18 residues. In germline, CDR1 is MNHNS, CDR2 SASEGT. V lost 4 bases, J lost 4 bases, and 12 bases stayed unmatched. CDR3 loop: CASSVDRGRGGENQPQHF. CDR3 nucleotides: TGTGCCAGCAGTGTGGACAGGGGGCGCGGAGGCGAAAATCAGCCCCAGCATTTT.